A single sample gave rise to the 8 T cell receptor beta chains below, sequenced in a study of cytomegalovirus exposure and HLA in healthy donors. PCR involved 60 Vbeta and 13 Jbeta primers. Using immunoSEQ multiplex PCR, the repertoire was profiled, and TCRdb retains in-frame clones only, with some absent. The sample carries fewer than 150,000 clones, over 70% recorded once. Sequencing was carried out using PBMCs. These receptors were collected from a woman between 45 and 60 years old in good health and CMV-seropositive.

This chain joins TRBV19 and TRBJ1-2; 8 bases agree with TRBD1. Germline CDR1 is LNHDA and CDR2 is SQIVND (reference sequence). Germline trimming cut 7 bases from V and 4 bases from J; bases unmatched to any gene: 11. The length of the CDR3 is 15 residues. CDR3 region: CASTRTNTGGYGYTF. CDR3 nucleotide sequence: TGTGCCAGTACCAGAACCAATACAGGGGGCTATGGCTACACCTTC.

This sequence joins TRBV6-4 and TRBJ2-1; the match to TRBD1 covers 8 bases. The CDR3 extends over 14 amino acids. Germline CDR1 and CDR2: MRHNA and SNTAGT. V trimming: 4 bases; J trimming: 8 bases; junction bases outside the gene matches: 7. In DNA, the CDR3 is TGTGCCAGCAGTGTCCGGGACAGGTTCCATGAGCAGTTCTTC. The encoded protein is CASSVRDRFHEQFF.

V gene TRBV27 combines with J gene TRBJ2-3; D is undetermined. CDR3 length: 13 amino acids. Germline loops: CDR1 MNHEY, CDR2 SMNVEV (reference sequence). V was clipped by 3 bases and J by 1 base, with 5 bases between them. The CDR3 sequence: CASSFFRTDTQYF. CDR3 sequence (DNA): TGTGCCAGCAGTTTCTTCCGCACAGATACGCAGTATTTT.

The chain couples TRBV9 to TRBJ2-3; D perhaps matches TRBD2 (6 bases). The germline V gene encodes CDR1 SGDLS and CDR2 YYNGEE. The CDR3 is 18 amino acids. Trimming stripped 3 bases from V and 2 bases from J, with 22 bases between. CDR3 residues: CASSGQTGDGVITDTQYF. CDR3 DNA sequence: TGTGCCAGCAGCGGACAGACGGGGGATGGTGTGATCACAGATACGCAGTATTTT.

The chain combines TRBV7-3 with TRBJ2-7, with 8 bases fitting TRBD2. Looked up from germline, CDR1 is SGHTA and CDR2 is FQGTGA. J gave up 5 bases and V 5 bases, and 11 bases lay outside the gene matches. This CDR3 has 15 residues. The CDR3 sequence is CASSPTSGGGDEQYF. The CDR3 DNA follows: TGTGCCAGCAGCCCTACTAGCGGCGGAGGAGACGAGCAGTACTTC.

A remark on this clone: Different DNA sequences within this sample yield the same CDR3. CDR3 sequence (DNA): TGCAGCGTTGCGAGGGACAACTCCTACGAGCAGTACTTC. Protein sequence: CSVARDNSYEQYF. The chain links TRBV29-1 to TRBJ2-7; tentative D call: TRBD1 (6 bases). This CDR3 is built from 13 residues. Germline CDR1 reads SQVTM; CDR2 reads ANQGSEA. Trimming shortened V by 4 bases and J by 0 bases, and 10 bases separated the two germline ends.

The chain carries TRBV18 and TRBJ2-7; possibly TRBD1 for D (5 bases). The CDR3 totals 13 residues. The V end was cut by 4 bases, the J end by 4 bases, with 11 bases between. Per germline, CDR1 KGHSH and CDR2 LQKENI. The CDR3 bases are TGTGCCAGCTCACTTGACAGAAAATACGAGCAGTACTTC. This encodes CASSLDRKYEQYF. Variable domain in full (rest from reference TRBV18 and TRBJ2-7): NAGVMQNPRHLVRRRGQEARLRCSPMKGHSHVYWYRQLPEEGLKFMVYLQKENIIDESGMPKERFSAEFPKEGPSILRIQQVVRGDSAAYFCASSLDRKYEQYFGPGTRLTVT.

The chain joins TRBV29-1 to TRBJ1-1; TRBD1 agrees at 7 bases. Germline trimming cut 3 bases from V and 4 bases from J; bases unmatched to any gene: 8. CDR3 length: 14 residues. The germline gives CDR1 SQVTM, CDR2 ANQGSEA. The CDR3 spells CSVELGGAGTEAFF. CDR3 bases: TGCAGCGTTGAGCTAGGGGGCGCGGGCACTGAAGCTTTCTTT.